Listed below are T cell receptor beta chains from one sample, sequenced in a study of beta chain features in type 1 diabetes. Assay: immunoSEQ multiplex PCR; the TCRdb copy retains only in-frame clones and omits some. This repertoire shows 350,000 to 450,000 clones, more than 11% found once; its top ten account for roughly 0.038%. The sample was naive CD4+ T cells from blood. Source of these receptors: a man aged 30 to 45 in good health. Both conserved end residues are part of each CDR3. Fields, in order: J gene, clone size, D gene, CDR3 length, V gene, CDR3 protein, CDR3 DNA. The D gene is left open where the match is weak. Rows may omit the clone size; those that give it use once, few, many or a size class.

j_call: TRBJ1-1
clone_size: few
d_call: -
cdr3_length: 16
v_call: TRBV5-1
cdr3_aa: CASSGGAGVGATEAFF
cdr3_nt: TGCGCCAGCAGCGGAGGTGCAGGGGTCGGGGCCACTGAAGCTTTCTTT

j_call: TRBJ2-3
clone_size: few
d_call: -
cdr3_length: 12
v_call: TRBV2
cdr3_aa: CASRAGLDTQYF
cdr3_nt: TGTGCCAGTCGCGCAGGGTTAGATACGCAGTATTTT

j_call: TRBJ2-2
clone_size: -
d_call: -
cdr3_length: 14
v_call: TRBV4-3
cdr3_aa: CASSQGRNTGELFF
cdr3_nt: TGCGCCAGCAGCCAAGGGCGAAACACCGGGGAGCTGTTTTTT

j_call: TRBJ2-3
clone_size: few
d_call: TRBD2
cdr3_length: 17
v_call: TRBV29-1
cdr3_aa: CSVDLRTSGVLTDTQYF
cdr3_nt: TGCAGCGTTGATCTAAGGACTAGCGGGGTTCTCACAGATACGCAGTATTTT

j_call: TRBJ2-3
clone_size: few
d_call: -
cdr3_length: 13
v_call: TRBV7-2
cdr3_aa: CASSPGAPDTQYF
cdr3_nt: TGTGCCAGCAGCCCAGGGGCCCCAGATACGCAGTATTTT

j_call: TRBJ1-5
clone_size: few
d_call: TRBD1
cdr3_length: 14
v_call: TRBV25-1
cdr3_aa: CASSTTGGNQPQHF
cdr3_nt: TGTGCCAGCAGCACGACAGGGGGCAATCAGCCCCAGCATTTT

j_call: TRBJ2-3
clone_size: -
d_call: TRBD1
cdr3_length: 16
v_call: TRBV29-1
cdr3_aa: CSVAILTGSLTDTQYF
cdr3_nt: TGCAGCGTTGCAATCCTGACAGGGTCCCTCACAGATACGCAGTATTTT

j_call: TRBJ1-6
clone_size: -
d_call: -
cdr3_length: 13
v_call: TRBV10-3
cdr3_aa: CASRGEDNSPLHF
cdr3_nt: TGTGCCTCTAGAGGAGAGGATAATTCACCCCTCCACTTT

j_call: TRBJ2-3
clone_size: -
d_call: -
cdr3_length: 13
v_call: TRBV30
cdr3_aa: CAWSRGGGDTQYF
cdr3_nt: TGTGCCTGGAGCAGGGGAGGGGGAGATACGCAGTATTTT

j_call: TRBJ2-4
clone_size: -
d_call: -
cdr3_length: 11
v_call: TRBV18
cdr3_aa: CASSPGNIQYF
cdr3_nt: TGTGCCAGCTCACCCGGAAACATTCAGTACTTC

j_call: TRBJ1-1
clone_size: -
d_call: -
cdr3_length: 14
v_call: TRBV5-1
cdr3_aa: CASSLPGAIPEAFF
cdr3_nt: TGCGCCAGCAGCTTGCCAGGGGCAATCCCTGAAGCTTTCTTT

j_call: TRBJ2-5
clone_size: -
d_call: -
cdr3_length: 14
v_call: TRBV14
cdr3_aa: CASSQSQGSAAQYF
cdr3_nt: TGTGCCAGCAGCCAAAGTCAAGGCTCGGCGGCCCAGTACTTC

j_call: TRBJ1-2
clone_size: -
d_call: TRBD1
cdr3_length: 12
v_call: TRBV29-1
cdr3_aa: CSVLEGAGGYTF
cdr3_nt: TGCAGCGTTTTGGAGGGGGCCGGTGGCTACACCTTC

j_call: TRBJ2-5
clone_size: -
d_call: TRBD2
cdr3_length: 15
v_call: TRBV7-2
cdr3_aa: CASSWGLAGGETQYF
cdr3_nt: TGTGCCAGCAGCTGGGGACTAGCGGGAGGCGAGACCCAGTACTTC

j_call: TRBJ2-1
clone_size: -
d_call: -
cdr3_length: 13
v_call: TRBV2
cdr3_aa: CASSDWTHNEQFF
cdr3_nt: TGTGCCAGCAGTGATTGGACCCACAATGAGCAGTTCTTC

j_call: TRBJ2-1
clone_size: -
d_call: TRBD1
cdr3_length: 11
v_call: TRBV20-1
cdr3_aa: CTGQANNEQFF
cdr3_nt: TGCACAGGACAGGCTAACAATGAGCAGTTCTTC

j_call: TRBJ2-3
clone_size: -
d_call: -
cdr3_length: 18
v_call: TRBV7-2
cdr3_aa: CASSLVRQMRTGTDTQYF
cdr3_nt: TGTGCCAGCAGCTTAGTACGCCAAATGCGCACAGGCACAGATACGCAGTATTTT

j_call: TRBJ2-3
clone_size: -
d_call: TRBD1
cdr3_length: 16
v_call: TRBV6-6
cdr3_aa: CASLVQRGQRTDTQYF
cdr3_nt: TGTGCCAGCCTGGTCCAGAGGGGACAGCGCACAGATACGCAGTATTTT

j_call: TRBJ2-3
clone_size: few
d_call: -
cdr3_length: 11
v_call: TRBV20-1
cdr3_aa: CSARDRHTQYF
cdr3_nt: TGCAGTGCTAGAGATCGCCATACGCAGTATTTT

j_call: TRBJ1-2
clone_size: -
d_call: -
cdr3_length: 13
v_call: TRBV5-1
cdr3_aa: CASSSTETYGYTF
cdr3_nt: TGCGCCAGCAGCTCGACAGAAACCTATGGCTACACCTTC

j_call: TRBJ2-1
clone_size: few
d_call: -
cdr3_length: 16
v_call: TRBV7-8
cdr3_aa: CASSLSAGNAYNEQFF
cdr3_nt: TGTGCCAGCAGCTTATCGGCGGGTAACGCCTACAATGAGCAGTTCTTC

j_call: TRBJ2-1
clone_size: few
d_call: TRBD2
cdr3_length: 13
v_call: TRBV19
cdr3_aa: CASSMGTSGEQFF
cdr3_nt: TGTGCCAGTAGTATGGGGACTAGCGGCGAGCAGTTCTTC

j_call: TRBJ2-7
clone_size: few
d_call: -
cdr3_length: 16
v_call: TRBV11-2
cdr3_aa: CASSLRGGGRSYEQYF
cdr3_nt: TGTGCCAGCAGCTTAAGAGGCGGCGGGCGATCCTACGAGCAGTACTTC

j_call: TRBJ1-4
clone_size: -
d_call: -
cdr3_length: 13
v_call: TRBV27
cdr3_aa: CASRGGLHEKLFF
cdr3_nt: TGTGCCAGCCGGGGTGGACTCCATGAAAAACTGTTTTTT

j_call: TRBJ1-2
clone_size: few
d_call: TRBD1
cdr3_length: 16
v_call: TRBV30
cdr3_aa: CAWSETGAPANYGYTF
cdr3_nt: TGTGCCTGGAGTGAGACAGGGGCACCAGCTAACTATGGCTACACCTTC

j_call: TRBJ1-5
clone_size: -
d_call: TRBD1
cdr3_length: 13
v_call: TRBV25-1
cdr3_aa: CASSAPGQVAQHF
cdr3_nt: TGTGCCAGCAGTGCGCCGGGACAGGTAGCCCAGCATTTT

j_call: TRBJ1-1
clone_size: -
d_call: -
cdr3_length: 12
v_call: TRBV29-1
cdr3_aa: CSVVSGNTEAFF
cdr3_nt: TGCAGCGTTGTATCAGGAAACACTGAAGCTTTCTTT

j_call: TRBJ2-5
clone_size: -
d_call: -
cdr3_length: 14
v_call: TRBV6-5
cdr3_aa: CARPALTGQETQYF
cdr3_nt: TGTGCCAGGCCAGCCTTGACGGGACAAGAGACCCAGTACTTC

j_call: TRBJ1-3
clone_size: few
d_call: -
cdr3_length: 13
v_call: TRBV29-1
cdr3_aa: CSVDPGGGNTIYF
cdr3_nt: TGCAGCGTTGATCCAGGAGGGGGAAACACCATATATTTT

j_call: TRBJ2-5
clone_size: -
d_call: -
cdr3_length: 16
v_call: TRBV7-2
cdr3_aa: CASSLNPAALAWTQYF
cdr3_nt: TGTGCCAGCAGCTTAAACCCGGCGGCACTGGCGTGGACCCAGTACTTC

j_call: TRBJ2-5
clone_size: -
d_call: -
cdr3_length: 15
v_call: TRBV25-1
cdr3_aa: CASRSGTPVYSTQYF
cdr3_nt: TGTGCCAGCAGATCCGGGACTCCGGTTTATTCGACCCAGTACTTC